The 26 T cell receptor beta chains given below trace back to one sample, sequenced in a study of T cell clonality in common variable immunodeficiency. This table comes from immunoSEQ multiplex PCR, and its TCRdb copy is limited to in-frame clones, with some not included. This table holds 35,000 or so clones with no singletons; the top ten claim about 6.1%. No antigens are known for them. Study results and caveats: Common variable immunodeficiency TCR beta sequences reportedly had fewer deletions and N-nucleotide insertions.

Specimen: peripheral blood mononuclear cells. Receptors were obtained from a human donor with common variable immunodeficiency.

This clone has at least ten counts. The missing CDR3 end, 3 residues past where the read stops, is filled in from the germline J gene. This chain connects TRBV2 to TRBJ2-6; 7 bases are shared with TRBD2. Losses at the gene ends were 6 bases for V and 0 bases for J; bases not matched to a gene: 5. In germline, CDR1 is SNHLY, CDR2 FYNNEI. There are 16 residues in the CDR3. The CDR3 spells CASRAGVSSGANVLTF. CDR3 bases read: TGTGCCAGCAGGGCGGGAGTTAGCTCTGGGGCCAACGTC.

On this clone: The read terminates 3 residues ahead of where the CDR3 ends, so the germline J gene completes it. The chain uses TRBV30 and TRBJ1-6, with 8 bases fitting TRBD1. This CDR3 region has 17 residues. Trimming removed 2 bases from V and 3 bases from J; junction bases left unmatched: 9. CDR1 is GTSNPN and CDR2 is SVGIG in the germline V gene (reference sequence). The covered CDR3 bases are TGTGCCTGGAGTCCTAGGACAGGGAGGTTCTATAATTCACCC. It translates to CAWSPRTGRFYNSP. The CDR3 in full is CAWSPRTGRFYNSPLHF.

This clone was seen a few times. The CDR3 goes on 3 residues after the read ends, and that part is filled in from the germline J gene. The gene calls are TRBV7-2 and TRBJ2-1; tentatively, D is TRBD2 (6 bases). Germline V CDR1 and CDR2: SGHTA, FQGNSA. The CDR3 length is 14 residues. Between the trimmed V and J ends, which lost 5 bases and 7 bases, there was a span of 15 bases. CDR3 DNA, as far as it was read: TGTGCCAGCAGCCCCCGGGGGACGCAAAATGAG. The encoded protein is CASSPRGTQNE. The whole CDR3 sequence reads CASSPRGTQNEQFF.

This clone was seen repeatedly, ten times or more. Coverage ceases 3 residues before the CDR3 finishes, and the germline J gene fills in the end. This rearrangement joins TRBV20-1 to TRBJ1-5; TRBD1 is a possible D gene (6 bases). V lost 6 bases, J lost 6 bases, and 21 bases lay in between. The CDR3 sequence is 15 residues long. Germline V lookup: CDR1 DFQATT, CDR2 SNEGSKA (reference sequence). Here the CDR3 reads CSAQNTGSRGQPQHF. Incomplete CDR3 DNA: TGCAGTGCGCAAAATACAGGGAGCAGGGGTCAGCCC.

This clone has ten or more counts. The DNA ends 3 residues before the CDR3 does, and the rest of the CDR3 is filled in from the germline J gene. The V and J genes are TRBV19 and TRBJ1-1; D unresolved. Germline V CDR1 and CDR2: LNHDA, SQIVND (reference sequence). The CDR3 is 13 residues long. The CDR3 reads CASSIRQTTEAFF. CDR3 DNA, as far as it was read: TGTGCCAGTAGTATAAGGCAGACAACCGAA.

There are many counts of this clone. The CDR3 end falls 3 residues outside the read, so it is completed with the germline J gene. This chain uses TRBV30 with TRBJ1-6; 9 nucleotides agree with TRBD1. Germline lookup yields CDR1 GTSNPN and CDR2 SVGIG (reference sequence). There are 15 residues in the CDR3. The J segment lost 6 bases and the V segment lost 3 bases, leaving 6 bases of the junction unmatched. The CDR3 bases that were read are TGTGCCTGGAGCGTAGGGACAGGGAGTAATTCACCC. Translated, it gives CAWSVGTGSNSP. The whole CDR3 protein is CAWSVGTGSNSPLHF.

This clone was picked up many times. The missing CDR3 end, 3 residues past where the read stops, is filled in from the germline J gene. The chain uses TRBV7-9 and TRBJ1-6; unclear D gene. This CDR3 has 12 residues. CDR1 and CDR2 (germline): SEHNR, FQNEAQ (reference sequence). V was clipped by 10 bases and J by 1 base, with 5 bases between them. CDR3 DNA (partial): TGTGCCATAGCTTCCTATAATTCACCC. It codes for CAIASYNSP. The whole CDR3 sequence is CAIASYNSPLHF.

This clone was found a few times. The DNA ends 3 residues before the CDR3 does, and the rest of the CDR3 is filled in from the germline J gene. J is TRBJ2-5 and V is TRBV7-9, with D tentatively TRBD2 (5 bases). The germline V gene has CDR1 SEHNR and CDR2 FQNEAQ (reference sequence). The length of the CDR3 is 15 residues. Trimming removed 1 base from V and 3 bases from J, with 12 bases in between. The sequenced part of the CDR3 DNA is TGTGCCAGCAGCTTAGGCGTTGGACTGGAAGAGACC. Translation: CASSLGVGLEET. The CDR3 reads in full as CASSLGVGLEETQYF.

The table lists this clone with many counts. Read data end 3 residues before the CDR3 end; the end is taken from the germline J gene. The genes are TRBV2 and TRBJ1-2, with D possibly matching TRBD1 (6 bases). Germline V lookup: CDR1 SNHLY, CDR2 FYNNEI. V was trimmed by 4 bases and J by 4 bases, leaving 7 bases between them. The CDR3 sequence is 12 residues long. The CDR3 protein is CASSGDTYGYTF. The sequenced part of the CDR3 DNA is TGTGCCAGCAGTGGGGACACCTATGGC.

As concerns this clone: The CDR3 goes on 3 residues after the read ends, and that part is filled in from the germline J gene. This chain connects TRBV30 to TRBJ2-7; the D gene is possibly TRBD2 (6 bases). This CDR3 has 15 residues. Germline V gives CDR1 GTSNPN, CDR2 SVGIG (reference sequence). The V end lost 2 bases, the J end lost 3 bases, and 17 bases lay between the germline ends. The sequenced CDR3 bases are TGTGCCTGGAGTCTTTCAGGAGGGGCTGACTACGAG. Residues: CAWSLSGGADYE. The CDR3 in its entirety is CAWSLSGGADYEQYF.

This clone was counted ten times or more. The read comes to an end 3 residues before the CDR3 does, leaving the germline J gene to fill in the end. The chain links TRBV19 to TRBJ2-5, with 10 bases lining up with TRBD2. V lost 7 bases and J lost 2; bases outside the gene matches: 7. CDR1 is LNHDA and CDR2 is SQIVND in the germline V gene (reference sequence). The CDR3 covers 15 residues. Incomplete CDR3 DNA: TGTGCCAGTACCCCAGCGGGGGGGACTCAAGAGACC. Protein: CASTPAGGTQET. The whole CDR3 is CASTPAGGTQETQYF.

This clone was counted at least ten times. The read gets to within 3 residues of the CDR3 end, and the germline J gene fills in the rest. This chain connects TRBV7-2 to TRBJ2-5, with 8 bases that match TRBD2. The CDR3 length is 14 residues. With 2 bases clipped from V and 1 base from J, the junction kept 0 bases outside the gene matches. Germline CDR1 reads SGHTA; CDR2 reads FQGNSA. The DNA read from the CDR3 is TGTGCCAGCAGCTTAACTAGCGGCCAAGAGACC. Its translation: CASSLTSGQET. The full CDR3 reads CASSLTSGQETQYF. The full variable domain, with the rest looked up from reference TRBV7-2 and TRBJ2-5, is GAGVSQSPSNKVTEKGKDVELRCDPISGHTALYWYRQSLGQGLEFLIYFQGNSAPDKSGLPSDRFSAERTGGSVSTLTIQRTQQEDSAVYLCASSLTSGQETQYFGPGTRLLVL.

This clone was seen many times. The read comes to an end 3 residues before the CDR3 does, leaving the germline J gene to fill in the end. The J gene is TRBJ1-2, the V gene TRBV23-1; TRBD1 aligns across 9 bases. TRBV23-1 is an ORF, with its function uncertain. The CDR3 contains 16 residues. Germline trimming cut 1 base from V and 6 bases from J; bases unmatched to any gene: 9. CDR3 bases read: TGCGCCAGCAGTCAATATACAGAGGACAGGGGACATGGC. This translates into CASSQYTEDRGHG. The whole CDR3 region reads CASSQYTEDRGHGYTF.

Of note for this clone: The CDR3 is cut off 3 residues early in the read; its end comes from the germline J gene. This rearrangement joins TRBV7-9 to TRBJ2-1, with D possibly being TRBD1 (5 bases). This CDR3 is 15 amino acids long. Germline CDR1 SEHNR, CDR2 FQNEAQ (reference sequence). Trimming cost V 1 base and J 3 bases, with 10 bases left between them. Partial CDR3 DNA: TGTGCCAGCAGCTTAGGGCAGGGCCGCTACAATGAG. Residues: CASSLGQGRYNE. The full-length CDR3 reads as CASSLGQGRYNEQFF.

The covered CDR3 bases are TGTGCCAGCAGCCGCGAAGGGCTACAGTCGAACACTGAA. Translation gives CASSREGLQSNTE. Given in full, the CDR3 is CASSREGLQSNTEAFF. The chain joins TRBV7-6 to TRBJ1-1; no definite D call. With the read ending 3 residues before the CDR3 end, the germline J gene is used to fill in that end. V dropped 5 bases and J dropped 1 base, with 17 bases sitting between them. The germline gives CDR1 SGHVS, CDR2 FNYEAQ. This CDR3 comprises 16 residues.

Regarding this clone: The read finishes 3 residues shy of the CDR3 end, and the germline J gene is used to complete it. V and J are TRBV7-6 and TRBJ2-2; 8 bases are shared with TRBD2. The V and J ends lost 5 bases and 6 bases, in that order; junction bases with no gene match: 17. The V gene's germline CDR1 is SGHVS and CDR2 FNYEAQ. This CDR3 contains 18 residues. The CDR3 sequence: CASSLLPFGGGIAGELFF. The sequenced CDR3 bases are TGTGCCAGCAGCCTACTACCCTTCGGGGGGGGCATCGCCGGGGAG.

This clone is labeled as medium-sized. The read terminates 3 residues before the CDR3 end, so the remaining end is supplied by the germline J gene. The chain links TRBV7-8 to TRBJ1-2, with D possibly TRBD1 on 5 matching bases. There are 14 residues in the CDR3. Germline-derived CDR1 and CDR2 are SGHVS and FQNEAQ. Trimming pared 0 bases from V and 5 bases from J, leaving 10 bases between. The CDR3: CASSLAGQYYGYTF. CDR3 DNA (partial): TGTGCCAGCAGCTTAGCGGGGCAGTATTATGGC. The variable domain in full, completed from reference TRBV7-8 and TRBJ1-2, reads GAGVSQSPRYKVAKRGQDVALRCDPISGHVSLFWYQQALGQGPEFLTYFQNEAQLDKSGLPSDRFFAERPEGSVSTLKIQRTQQEDSAVYLCASSLAGQYYGYTFGSGTRLTVV.

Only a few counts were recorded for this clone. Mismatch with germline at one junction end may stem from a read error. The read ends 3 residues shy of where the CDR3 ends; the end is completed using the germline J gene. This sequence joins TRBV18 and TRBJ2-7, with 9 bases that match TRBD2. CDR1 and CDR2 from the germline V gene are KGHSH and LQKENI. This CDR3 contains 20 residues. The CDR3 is CASSPGRRTLAGAISCEQYF. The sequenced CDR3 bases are TGTGCCAGCTCACCAGGGAGACGCACTTTAGCGGGGGCTATCTCCTGCGAG.

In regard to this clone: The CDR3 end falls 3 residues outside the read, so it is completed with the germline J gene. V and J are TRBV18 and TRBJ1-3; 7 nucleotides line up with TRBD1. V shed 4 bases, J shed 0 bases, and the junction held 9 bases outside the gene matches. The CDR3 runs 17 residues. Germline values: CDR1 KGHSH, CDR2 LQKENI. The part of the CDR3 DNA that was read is TGTGCCAGCTCACAAACGCCGGGGGACAGCTCTGGAAACACC. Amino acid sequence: CASSQTPGDSSGNT. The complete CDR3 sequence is CASSQTPGDSSGNTIYF.

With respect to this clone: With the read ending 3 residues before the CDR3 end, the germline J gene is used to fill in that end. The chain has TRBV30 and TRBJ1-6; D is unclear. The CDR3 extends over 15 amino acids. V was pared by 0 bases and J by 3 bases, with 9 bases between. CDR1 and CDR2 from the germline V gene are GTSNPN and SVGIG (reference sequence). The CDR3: CAWSVTPFYNSPLHF. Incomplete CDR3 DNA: TGTGCCTGGAGTGTTACTCCTTTCTATAATTCACCC.

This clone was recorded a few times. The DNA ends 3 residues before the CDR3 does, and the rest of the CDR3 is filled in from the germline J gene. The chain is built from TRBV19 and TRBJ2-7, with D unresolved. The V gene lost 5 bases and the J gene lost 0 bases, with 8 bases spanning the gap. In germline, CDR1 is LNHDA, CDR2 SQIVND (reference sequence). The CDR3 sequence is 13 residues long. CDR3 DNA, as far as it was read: TGTGCCAGTAGTTCTTCAGGCTCCTACGAG. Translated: CASSSSGSYE. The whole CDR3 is CASSSSGSYEQYF.

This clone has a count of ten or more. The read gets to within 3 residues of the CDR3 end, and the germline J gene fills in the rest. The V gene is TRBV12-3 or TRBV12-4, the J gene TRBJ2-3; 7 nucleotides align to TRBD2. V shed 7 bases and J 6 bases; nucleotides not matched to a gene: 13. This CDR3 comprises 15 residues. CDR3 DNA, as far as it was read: TGTGCCAGCACCACACAAACCCTTAGCGGGGATACG. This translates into CASTTQTLSGDT. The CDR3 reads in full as CASTTQTLSGDTQYF.

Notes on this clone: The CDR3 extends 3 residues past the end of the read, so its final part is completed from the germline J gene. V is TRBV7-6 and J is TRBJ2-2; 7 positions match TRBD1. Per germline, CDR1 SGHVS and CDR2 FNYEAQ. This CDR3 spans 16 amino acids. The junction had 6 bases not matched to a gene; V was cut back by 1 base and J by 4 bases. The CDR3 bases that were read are TGTGCCAGCAGCTTAGGGACAGGCGGGTCCACCGGGGAG. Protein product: CASSLGTGGSTGE. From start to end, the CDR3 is CASSLGTGGSTGELFF.

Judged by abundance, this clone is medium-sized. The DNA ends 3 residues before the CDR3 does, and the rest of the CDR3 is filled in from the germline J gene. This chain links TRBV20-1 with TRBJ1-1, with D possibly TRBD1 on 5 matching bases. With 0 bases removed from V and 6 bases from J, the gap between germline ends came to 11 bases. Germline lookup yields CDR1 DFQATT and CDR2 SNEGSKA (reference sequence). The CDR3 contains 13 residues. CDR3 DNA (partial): TGCAGTGCTAGAGATTGGGGGGGATCTGAA. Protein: CSARDWGGSE. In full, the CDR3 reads CSARDWGGSEAFF.

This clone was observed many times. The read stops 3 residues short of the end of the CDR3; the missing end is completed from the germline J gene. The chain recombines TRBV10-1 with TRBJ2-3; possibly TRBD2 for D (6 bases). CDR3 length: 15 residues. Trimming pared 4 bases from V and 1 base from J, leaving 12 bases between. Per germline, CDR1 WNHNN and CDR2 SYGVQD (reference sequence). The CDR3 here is CASSALEGGTDTQYF. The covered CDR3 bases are TGCGCCAGCAGTGCCTTGGAGGGCGGCACAGATACG.

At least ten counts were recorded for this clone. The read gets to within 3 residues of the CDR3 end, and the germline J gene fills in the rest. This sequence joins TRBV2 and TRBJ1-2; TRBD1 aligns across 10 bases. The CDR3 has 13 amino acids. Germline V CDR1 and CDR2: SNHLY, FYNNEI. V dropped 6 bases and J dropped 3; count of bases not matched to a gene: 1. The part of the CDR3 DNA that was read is TGTGCCAGCAGCGGGACAGGGGACTATGGC. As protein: CASSGTGDYG. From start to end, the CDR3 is CASSGTGDYGYTF.